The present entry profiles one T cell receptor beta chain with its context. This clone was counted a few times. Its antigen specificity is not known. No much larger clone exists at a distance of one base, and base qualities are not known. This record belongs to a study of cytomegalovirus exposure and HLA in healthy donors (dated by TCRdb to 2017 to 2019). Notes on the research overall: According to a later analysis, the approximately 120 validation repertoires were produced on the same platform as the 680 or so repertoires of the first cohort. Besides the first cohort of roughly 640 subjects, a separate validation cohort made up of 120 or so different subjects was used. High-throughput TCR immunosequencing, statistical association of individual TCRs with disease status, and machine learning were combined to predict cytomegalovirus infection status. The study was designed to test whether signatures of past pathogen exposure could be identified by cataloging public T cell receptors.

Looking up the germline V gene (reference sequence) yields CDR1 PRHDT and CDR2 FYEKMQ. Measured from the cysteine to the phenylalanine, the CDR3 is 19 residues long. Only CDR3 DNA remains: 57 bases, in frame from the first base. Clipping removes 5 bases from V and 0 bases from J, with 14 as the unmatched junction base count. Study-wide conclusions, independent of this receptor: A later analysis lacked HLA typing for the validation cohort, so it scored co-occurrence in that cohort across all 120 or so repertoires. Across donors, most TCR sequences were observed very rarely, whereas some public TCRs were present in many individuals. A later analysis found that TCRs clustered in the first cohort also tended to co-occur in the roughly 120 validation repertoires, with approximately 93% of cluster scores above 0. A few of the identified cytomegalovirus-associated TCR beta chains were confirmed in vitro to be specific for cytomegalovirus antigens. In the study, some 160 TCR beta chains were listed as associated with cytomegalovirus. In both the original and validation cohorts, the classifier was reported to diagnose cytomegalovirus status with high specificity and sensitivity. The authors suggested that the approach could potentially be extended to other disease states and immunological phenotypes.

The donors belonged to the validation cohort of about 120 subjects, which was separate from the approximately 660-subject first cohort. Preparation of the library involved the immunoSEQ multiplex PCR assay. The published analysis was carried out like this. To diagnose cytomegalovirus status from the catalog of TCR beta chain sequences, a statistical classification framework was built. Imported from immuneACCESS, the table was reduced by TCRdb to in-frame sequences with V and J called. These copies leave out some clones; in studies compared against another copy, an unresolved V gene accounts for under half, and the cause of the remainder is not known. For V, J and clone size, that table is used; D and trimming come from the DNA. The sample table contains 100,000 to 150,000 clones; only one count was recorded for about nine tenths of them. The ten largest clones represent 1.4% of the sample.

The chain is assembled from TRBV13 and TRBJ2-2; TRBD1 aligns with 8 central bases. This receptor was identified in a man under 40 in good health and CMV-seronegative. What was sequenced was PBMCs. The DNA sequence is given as TGTGCCAGCAGCCCACTCCTACTTGGACAGGGATCGAACACCGGGGAGCTGTTTTTT. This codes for CASSPLLLGQGSNTGELFF.